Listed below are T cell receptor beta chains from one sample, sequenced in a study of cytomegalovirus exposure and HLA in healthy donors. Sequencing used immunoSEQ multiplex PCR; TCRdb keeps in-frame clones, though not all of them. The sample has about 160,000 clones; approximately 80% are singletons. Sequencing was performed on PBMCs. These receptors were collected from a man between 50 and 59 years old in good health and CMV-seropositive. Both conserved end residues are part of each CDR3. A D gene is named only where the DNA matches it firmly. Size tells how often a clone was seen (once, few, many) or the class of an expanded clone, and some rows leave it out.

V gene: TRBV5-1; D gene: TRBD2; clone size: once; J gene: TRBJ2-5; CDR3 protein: CASCPGLEEQETQYF; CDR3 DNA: TGCGCCAGCTGCCCGGGACTAGAAGAGCAAGAGACCCAGTACTTC
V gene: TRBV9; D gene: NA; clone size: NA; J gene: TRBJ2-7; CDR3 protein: CASSVGQGYYEQYF; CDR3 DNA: TGTGCCAGCAGCGTAGGGCAGGGCTACTACGAGCAGTACTTC
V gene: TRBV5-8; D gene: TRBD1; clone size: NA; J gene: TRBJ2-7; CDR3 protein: CASSGDRGGEQYF; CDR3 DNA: TGTGCCAGCAGCGGGGACAGGGGGGGTGAGCAGTACTTC
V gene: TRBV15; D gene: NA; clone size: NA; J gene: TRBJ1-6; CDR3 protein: CATSRQLDSPLHF; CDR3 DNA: TGTGCCACCAGCAGGCAACTAGATTCGCCCCTCCACTTT
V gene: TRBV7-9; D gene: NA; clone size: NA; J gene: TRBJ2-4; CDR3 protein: CASSQGLAKNIQYF; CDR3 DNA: TGTGCCAGCAGCCAGGGACTAGCCAAAAACATTCAGTACTTC
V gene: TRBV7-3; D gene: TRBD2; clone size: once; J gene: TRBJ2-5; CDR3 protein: CASSNSGGAETQYF; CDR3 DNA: TGTGCCAGCAGTAATAGCGGGGGGGCGGAGACCCAGTACTTC
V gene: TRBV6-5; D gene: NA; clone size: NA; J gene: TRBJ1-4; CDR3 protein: CASSLEATNEKLFF; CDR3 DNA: TGTGCCAGCAGCCTAGAAGCAACTAATGAAAAACTGTTTTTT
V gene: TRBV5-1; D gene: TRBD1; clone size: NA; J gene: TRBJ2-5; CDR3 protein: CASSSGQGKLTQYF; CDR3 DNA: TGCGCCAGCAGCTCAGGACAGGGGAAGCTGACCCAGTACTTC
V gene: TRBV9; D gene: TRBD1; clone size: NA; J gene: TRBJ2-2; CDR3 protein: CASSAGTGGASGELFF; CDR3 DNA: TGTGCCAGCAGCGCGGGGACAGGGGGCGCATCTGGGGAGCTGTTTTTT
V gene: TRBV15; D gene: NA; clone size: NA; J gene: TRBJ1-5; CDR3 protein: CATSIRQVYSNQPQHF; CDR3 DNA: TGTGCCACCAGCATTAGACAGGTTTATAGCAATCAGCCCCAGCATTTT
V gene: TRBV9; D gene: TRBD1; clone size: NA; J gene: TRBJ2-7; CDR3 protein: CASSAPGTGIYEQYF; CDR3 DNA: TGTGCCAGCAGCGCCCCCGGGACAGGGATCTACGAGCAGTACTTC
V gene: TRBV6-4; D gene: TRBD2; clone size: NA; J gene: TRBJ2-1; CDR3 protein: CASSAGTSGYNEQFF; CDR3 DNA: TGTGCCAGCAGTGCCGGGACTAGCGGCTACAATGAGCAGTTCTTC
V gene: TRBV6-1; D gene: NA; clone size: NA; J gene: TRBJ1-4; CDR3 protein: CASSAQGYEKLFF; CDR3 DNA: TGTGCCAGCAGTGCTCAGGGGTATGAAAAACTGTTTTTT
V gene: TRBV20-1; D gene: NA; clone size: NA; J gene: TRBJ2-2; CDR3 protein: CSARSTGELFF; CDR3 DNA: TGCAGTGCTAGGTCTACCGGGGAGCTGTTTTTT
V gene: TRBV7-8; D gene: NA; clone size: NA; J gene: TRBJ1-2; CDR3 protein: CASSSMSQGVSGYTF; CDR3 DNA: TGTGCCAGCAGTTCCATGAGTCAGGGCGTGAGTGGCTACACCTTC
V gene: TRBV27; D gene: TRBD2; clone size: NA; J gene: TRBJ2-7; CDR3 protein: CASSYKKGLLTYEQYF; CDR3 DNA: TGTGCCAGCAGTTACAAAAAGGGACTACTAACCTACGAGCAGTACTTC
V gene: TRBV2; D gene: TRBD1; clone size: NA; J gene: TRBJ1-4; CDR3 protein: CASSEDRATNEKLFF; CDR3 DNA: TGTGCCAGCAGTGAGGACAGGGCAACTAATGAAAAACTGTTTTTT
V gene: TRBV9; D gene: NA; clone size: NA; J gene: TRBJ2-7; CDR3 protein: CASSVGASEHYEQYF; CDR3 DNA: TGTGCCAGCAGCGTAGGGGCTAGCGAACACTACGAGCAGTACTTC
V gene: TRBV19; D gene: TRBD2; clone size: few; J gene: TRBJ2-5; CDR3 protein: CASSTWTSGGRETQYF; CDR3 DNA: TGTGCCAGTAGTACCTGGACTAGCGGGGGCCGGGAGACCCAGTACTTC
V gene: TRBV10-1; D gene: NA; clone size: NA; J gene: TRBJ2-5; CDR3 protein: CASSERGRGQETQYF; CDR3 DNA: TGCGCCAGCAGTGAGCGGGGGAGAGGCCAAGAGACCCAGTACTTC
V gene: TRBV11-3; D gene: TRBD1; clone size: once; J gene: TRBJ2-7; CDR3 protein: CASSSSGGEQYF; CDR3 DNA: TGTGCCAGCAGCTCCTCAGGGGGCGAGCAGTACTTC
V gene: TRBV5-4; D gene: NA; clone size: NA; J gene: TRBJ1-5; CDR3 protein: CASSMAGGIDQPQHF; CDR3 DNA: TGTGCCAGCAGCATGGCGGGGGGCATTGATCAGCCCCAGCATTTT
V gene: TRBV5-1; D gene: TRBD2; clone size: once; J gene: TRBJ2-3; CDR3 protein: CASNQAGGSTDTQYF; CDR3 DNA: TGCGCCAGCAATCAAGCGGGGGGTAGCACAGATACGCAGTATTTT
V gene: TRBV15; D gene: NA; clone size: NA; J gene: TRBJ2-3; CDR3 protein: CATSRDSTGFTDTQYF; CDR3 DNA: TGTGCCACCAGCAGAGATTCGACAGGATTCACAGATACGCAGTATTTT
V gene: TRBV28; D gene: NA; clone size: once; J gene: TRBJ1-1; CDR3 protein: CASSLPGDTEAFF; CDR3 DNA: TGTGCCAGCAGCCTTCCAGGGGACACTGAAGCTTTCTTT
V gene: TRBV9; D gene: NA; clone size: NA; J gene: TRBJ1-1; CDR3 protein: CASSPIGGNTEAFF; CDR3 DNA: TGTGCCAGCAGCCCCATTGGCGGGAACACTGAAGCTTTCTTT
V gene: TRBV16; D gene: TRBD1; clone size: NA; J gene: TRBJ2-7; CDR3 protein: CASSLTLTGVYEQYF; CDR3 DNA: TGTGCCAGCAGCCTTACTCTTACAGGGGTCTACGAGCAGTACTTC
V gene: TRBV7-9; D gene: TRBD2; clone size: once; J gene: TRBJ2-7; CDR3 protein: CASSSTSAGIYEQYF; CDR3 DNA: TGTGCCAGCAGCTCCACTAGCGCGGGCATATACGAGCAGTACTTC
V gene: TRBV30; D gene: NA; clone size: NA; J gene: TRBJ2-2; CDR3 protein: CAWSAFEVVGGELFF; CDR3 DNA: TGTGCCTGGAGCGCCTTTGAGGTGGTCGGCGGGGAGCTGTTTTTT
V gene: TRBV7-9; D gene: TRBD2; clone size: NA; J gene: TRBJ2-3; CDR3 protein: CASSLPSGGRGDTQYF; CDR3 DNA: TGTGCCAGCAGCCTCCCTAGCGGGGGGCGGGGAGATACGCAGTATTTT
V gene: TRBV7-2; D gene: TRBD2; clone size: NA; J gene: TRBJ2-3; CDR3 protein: CASSLGGTSGGDRLDTQYF; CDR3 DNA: TGTGCCAGCAGCTTAGGGGGGACTAGCGGGGGGGACCGCCTGGATACGCAGTATTTT
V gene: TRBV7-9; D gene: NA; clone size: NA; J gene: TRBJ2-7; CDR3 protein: CASSRVDRIGKYEQYF; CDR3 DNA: TGTGCCAGCAGCCGTGTTGACAGGATCGGGAAATACGAGCAGTACTTC
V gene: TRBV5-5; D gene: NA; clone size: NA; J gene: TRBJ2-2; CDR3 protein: CASSLQGSTGELFF; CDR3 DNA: TGTGCCAGCAGCTTGCAGGGTTCCACCGGGGAGCTGTTTTTT
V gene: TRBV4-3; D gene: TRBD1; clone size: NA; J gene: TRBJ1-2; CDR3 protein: CASSQDSGQSYPGYTF; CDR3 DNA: TGCGCCAGCAGCCAAGATTCGGGACAGTCCTATCCGGGCTACACCTTC
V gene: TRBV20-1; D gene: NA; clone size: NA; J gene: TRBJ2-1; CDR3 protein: CSANTYNEQFF; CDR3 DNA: TGCAGTGCTAACACCTACAATGAGCAGTTCTTC
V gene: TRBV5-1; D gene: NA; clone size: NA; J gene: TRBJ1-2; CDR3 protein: CASSFGGGAYGYTF; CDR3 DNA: TGCGCCAGCAGCTTTGGAGGGGGGGCATATGGCTACACCTTC
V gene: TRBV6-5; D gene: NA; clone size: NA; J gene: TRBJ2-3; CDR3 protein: CASSYSGRNTDTQYF; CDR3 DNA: TGTGCCAGCAGTTACTCCGGCAGGAACACAGATACGCAGTATTTT
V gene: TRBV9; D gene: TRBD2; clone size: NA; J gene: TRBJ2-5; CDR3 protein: CASSAEGGGANQETQYF; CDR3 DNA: TGTGCCAGCAGCGCGGAGGGCGGGGGGGCCAACCAAGAGACCCAGTACTTC
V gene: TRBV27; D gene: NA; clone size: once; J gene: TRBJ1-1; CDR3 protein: CASSLRDSHNTEAFF; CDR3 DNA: TGTGCCAGCAGTTTACGAGACAGCCATAACACTGAAGCTTTCTTT
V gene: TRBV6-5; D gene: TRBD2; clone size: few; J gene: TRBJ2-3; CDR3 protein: CASSLAGPPDTQYF; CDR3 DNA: TGTGCCAGCAGTCTAGCGGGCCCCCCAGATACGCAGTATTTT
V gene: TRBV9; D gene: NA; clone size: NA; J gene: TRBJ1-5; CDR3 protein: CASSEAPVSGQPQHF; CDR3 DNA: TGTGCCAGCAGCGAGGCCCCCGTATCAGGCCAGCCCCAGCATTTT
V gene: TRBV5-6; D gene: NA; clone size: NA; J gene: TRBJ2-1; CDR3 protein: CASSFSAYNEQFF; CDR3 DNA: TGTGCCAGCAGCTTCTCAGCCTACAATGAGCAGTTCTTC
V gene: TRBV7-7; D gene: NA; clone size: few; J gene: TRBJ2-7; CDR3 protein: CASSLAPGYEQYF; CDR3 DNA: TGTGCTAGCAGCTTAGCCCCAGGTTACGAGCAGTACTTC
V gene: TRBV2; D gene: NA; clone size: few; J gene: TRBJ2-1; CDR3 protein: CASSPSYSQFF; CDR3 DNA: TGTGCCAGCAGTCCTAGCTACTCACAGTTCTTC
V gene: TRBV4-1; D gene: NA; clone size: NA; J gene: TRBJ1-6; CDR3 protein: CASSLLLAVISYNSPLHF; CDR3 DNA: TGCGCCAGCAGCCTCCTCCTGGCGGTAATATCCTATAATTCACCCCTCCACTTT
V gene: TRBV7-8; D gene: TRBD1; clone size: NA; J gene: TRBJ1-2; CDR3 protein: CASSRDRGGGYTF; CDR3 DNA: TGTGCCAGCAGCCGGGACAGGGGTGGGGGCTACACCTTC
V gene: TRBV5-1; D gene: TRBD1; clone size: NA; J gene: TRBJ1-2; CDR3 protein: CASSPEDRASYGYTF; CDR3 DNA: TGCGCCAGCAGCCCGGAGGACAGGGCGAGCTATGGCTACACCTTC
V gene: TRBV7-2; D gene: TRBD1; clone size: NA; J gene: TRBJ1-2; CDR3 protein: CASSSGTGLYGYTF; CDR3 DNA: TGTGCCAGCAGCTCAGGGACAGGCCTGTATGGCTACACCTTC
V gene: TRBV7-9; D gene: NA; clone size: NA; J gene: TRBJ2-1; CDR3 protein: CASSSQGPGRKTYNEQFF; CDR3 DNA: TGTGCCAGCAGCTCACAGGGTCCGGGCCGAAAAACCTACAATGAGCAGTTCTTC
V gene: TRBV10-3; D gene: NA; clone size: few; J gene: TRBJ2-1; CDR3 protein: CAISEYSGPNEQFF; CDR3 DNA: TGTGCCATCAGTGAGTATTCTGGGCCTAATGAGCAGTTCTTC